This T cell receptor beta chain was recorded in a study of blood T cells in healthy people across ages. General study findings and limits: Roughly linear declines in TCR beta diversity per million T cells occurred with age.

Concerning this clonotype itself: Its antigen remains unidentified.

A sample-barcoded 5' primer and a J-beta primer mix were used in a second PCR of roughly 7 to 11 cycles. MiXCR was run by TCRdb on the 5' RACE reads, yielding one entry per CDR3 protein. The sample lists around 820,000 distinct CDR3 sequences; 20% to 30% were seen once. This CDR3 has 15 residues. These data were also filed under a second study, of T cells of mothers and their children. That report notes: Slightly higher, non-significant overlap characterized related mother-child pairs relative to unrelated pairs.

The chain joins TRBV21-1 to TRBJ2-3; the table's D call, TRBD1, was not checked against the DNA. TRBV21-1 is assigned pseudogene status. This clonotype was obtained from a boy younger than 18 in good health. What was sequenced was blood. Written as DNA, the CDR3 is TGTGCCAGCAGCATCTCCGGGACAGGGGCAGATACGCAGTATTTT. This encodes CASSISGTGADTQYF.